The 25 T cell receptor beta chains below all came from one sample that was sequenced in a study of beta chain features in type 1 diabetes. Every bit of the isolated RNA underwent reverse transcription, so sequencing read expressed TCRB transcripts. Clones were sequenced by immunoSEQ multiplex PCR, and TCRdb holds only the in-frame ones, with some missing. Found here are around 290,000 clones, 8% of them singletons; the top ten hold more than 0.8%. Sequenced: central memory CD4+ T cells from blood. These receptors came from a woman younger than 30 in good health.

CDR3 DNA sequence: TGTGCCAGCGGATTGACAGATAGCAATCAGCCCCAGCATTTT. As protein: CASGLTDSNQPQHF. The rearrangement uses TRBV4-2 and TRBJ1-5; TRBD1 is a possible D gene (5 bases). CDR1 LGHNA and CDR2 YNFKEQ come from the germline V gene. This CDR3 region has 14 residues. V was cut by 8 bases and J by 0 bases, with 11 bases left in between.

This clone was recorded a few times. The chain uses TRBV9 and TRBJ2-1; tentatively, D is TRBD2 (6 bases). There are 13 residues in the CDR3. The V gene's germline CDR1 is SGDLS and CDR2 YYNGEE. V lost 0 bases and J lost 15, with 16 bases in between. The chain's CDR3 is CASSVDGGGTLFF. The DNA for the CDR3 is TGTGCCAGCAGCGTAGATGGTGGCGGGACGCTGTTCTTC.

This clone was detected only a few times. V is TRBV6-5 and J is TRBJ2-7; D remains unclear. V lost 2 bases to trimming and J lost 2 bases, with 13 bases between them. CDR3 length equals 15 residues. Germline CDR1 MNHEY, CDR2 SVGAGI. This chain's CDR3 is CASSYRSLGAYEQYF. The CDR3 nucleotides read TGTGCCAGCAGTTACCGTAGCCTTGGGGCCTACGAGCAGTACTTC.

Concerning this clone: Other DNA sequences in this sample translate to the same CDR3. The J gene is TRBJ1-2, the V gene TRBV20-1, with no clear D. Trimming took off 6 bases at V and 8 bases at J, with 10 bases between the two ends. The germline CDR1 and CDR2 sequences are DFQATT and SNEGSKA (reference sequence). This CDR3 is 10 amino acids long. Written as DNA, the CDR3 is TGCAGTGCCCCCCCTGGCGGCTACACCTTC. This gives the protein CSAPPGGYTF.

This clone was found a few times. The chain is built from TRBV5-4 and TRBJ2-5, with D possibly being TRBD2 (6 bases). Germline CDR1 is SGHNT and CDR2 is YYREEE (reference sequence). The CDR3 is 16 amino acids. V was shortened by 5 bases and J by 0 bases, with 17 bases between the two germline ends. The CDR3 bases are TGTGCCAGCAGTTTTCCTCAGGGACTCGACCAAGAGACCCAGTACTTC. It yields the protein CASSFPQGLDQETQYF.

The chain uses TRBV30 and TRBJ1-3, with D perhaps matching TRBD1 (6 bases). V was shortened by 3 bases and J by 0 bases, with 15 bases between the two germline ends. CDR3 size: 16 residues. Looked up from germline, CDR1 is GTSNPN and CDR2 is SVGIG (reference sequence). CDR3 bases: TGTGCCTGGAGCCCCGACAGGACTGGCTCTGGAAACACCATATATTTT. Its protein is CAWSPDRTGSGNTIYF.

The rearrangement joins TRBV4-2 to TRBJ2-1; D not resolved. CDR3 length equals 14 residues. Per the germline V gene, CDR1 is LGHNA and CDR2 is YNFKEQ. The V end was cut by 4 bases, the J end by 5 bases, with 12 bases between. The CDR3 loop is CASSPLSPDNEQFF. In DNA, the CDR3 is TGTGCCAGCAGCCCCCTATCTCCCGACAATGAGCAGTTCTTC.

The sample holds a few counts of this clone. The genes are TRBV5-1 and TRBJ2-7; D call uncertain. The CDR3 covers 17 residues. Germline V gene lookup returns CDR1 SGHRS and CDR2 YFSETQ. The V and J ends lost 4 bases and 6 bases respectively, with 26 bases between them. CDR3 amino acids: CASSPELGGVARSEQYF. The CDR3 DNA is TGCGCCAGCAGCCCCGAATTAGGCGGCGTTGCTCGGAGCGAGCAGTACTTC.

This chain links TRBV7-2 with TRBJ2-2; tentatively, D is TRBD1 (6 bases). This CDR3 comprises 17 residues. Deletions cut 5 bases from V and 3 bases from J, with 19 bases between. Germline V lookup: CDR1 SGHTA, CDR2 FQGNSA. This CDR3 reads CASSPIRGKGDTGELFF. The DNA for the CDR3 is TGTGCCAGCAGCCCAATCCGGGGCAAGGGGGACACCGGGGAGCTGTTTTTT. Full variable domain (rest looked up from reference TRBV7-2 and TRBJ2-2): GAGVSQSPSNKVTEKGKDVELRCDPISGHTALYWYRQSLGQGLEFLIYFQGNSAPDKSGLPSDRFSAERTGGSVSTLTIQRTQQEDSAVYLCASSPIRGKGDTGELFFGEGSRLTVL.

The genes are TRBV5-5 and TRBJ1-1; no reliable D call. CDR3 length: 18 residues. The germline V gene has CDR1 SGHKS and CDR2 YYEKEE (reference sequence). Trimming stripped 0 bases from V and 1 base from J, with 19 bases between. The CDR3 DNA reads TGTGCCAGCAGCTTGGCTCGGGCCAGGTCGTTGGCGAACACTGAAGCTTTCTTT. Protein sequence: CASSLARARSLANTEAFF. The full variable domain, with the rest looked up from reference TRBV5-5 and TRBJ1-1, is DAGVTQSPTHLIKTRGQQVTLRCSPISGHKSVSWYQQVLGQGPQFIFQYYEKEERGRGNFPDRFSARQFPNYSSELNVNALLLGDSALYLCASSLARARSLANTEAFFGQGTRLTVV.

The chain carries TRBV2 and TRBJ2-1; 9 positions agree with TRBD2. V lost 10 bases to trimming and J lost 6 bases; unmatched junction nucleotides: 10. The CDR3 runs to 14 residues. Germline V gene data show CDR1 as SNHLY and CDR2 as FYNNEI. The chain's CDR3 is CATSGTSQVNEQFF. CDR3 coding DNA: TGTGCCACCTCCGGGACTAGCCAAGTCAATGAGCAGTTCTTC.

This clone appeared once. The V gene is TRBV6-6, the J gene TRBJ2-3, with D uncertain. Germline CDR1 MNHNY, CDR2 SVGAGI (reference sequence). The CDR3 is 14 residues long. With 7 bases removed from V and 1 base from J, the gap between germline ends came to 12 bases. The CDR3 DNA reads as TGTGCCAGCAACGGCTATTGGGGCACAGATACGCAGTATTTT. It translates to CASNGYWGTDTQYF.

This clone was seen many times. The V gene is TRBV5-1, the J gene TRBJ2-3, with a tentative D call TRBD2 (5 bases). Germline V gene lookup returns CDR1 SGHRS and CDR2 YFSETQ. The V gene lost 2 bases and the J gene lost 1 base, with 11 bases spanning the gap. The CDR3 runs to 15 residues. This CDR3 reads CASSFVGVRTDTQYF. CDR3 bases: TGCGCCAGCAGCTTCGTCGGGGTTCGCACAGATACGCAGTATTTT. The full variable domain, in which reference TRBV5-1 and TRBJ2-3 provide the parts outside the CDR3, is KAGVTQTPRYLIKTRGQQVTLSCSPISGHRSVSWYQQTPGQGLQFLFEYFSETQRNKGNFPGRFSGRQFSNSRSEMNVSTLELGDSALYLCASSFVGVRTDTQYFGPGTRLTVL.

The chain joins TRBV7-8 to TRBJ2-7; the D gene could be TRBD1 or TRBD2 (5 bases each). Trimming left V 2 bases short and J 3 bases short, with 17 bases between. Germline V lookup: CDR1 SGHVS, CDR2 FQNEAQ. The CDR3 length is 16 residues. Here the CDR3 DNA reads TGTGCCAGCAGCTTAACTGGCGTAGGGACGGGCTACGAGCAGTACTTC. As protein: CASSLTGVGTGYEQYF.

This chain links TRBV5-1 with TRBJ1-4, with D possibly matching TRBD1 (5 bases). This CDR3 spans 15 amino acids. V dropped 1 base and J dropped 7 bases, with 14 bases sitting between them. Germline loops: CDR1 SGHRS, CDR2 YFSETQ. The CDR3 protein is CASSLLGREGEKLFF. As DNA, the CDR3 is TGCGCCAGCAGCTTGCTGGGCAGGGAGGGTGAAAAACTGTTTTTT.

In this sample, this clone turned up many times. This rearrangement joins TRBV28 to TRBJ2-7; maybe TRBD2 (6 bases). CDR1 and CDR2 from the germline V gene are MDHEN and SYDVKM. The CDR3 extends over 14 amino acids. The V end was cut by 5 bases, the J end by 3 bases, with 14 bases between. CDR3 DNA sequence: TGTGCCAGCAGTGCACCGGGACTCGACTACGAGCAGTACGTC. It yields the protein CASSAPGLDYEQYV.

V and J are TRBV7-9 and TRBJ2-6; D perhaps matches TRBD1 (7 bases). The germline V gene encodes CDR1 SEHNR and CDR2 FQNEAQ (reference sequence). The CDR3 is 19 residues long. Trimming took 1 base from V and 0 from J, leaving 16 bases between them. DNA of the CDR3: TGTGCCAGCAGCTTAGGTGCGGGGACAGACGGCTCTGGGGCCAACGTCCTGACTTTC. It codes for CASSLGAGTDGSGANVLTF.

The sample holds a few counts of this clone. The chain couples TRBV6-1 to TRBJ2-7, with 12 nucleotides matching TRBD1. Germline loops: CDR1 MNHNS, CDR2 SASEGT. V was pared by 10 bases and J by 6 bases, with 4 bases of the junction left unmatched. CDR3 length equals 12 residues. This chain's CDR3 is CAIRDRGPEQYF. The CDR3 DNA is TGTGCCATCCGGGACAGGGGGCCCGAGCAGTACTTC.

This clone was counted between two and nine times. The chain recombines TRBV4-2 with TRBJ2-7; D unresolved. This CDR3 is built from 14 residues. The germline gives CDR1 LGHNA, CDR2 YNFKEQ. V was trimmed by 1 base and J by 2 bases, leaving 9 bases between them. The CDR3 sequence is CASSQAVITYEQYF. The DNA of the CDR3 is TGTGCCAGCAGCCAAGCGGTGATCACCTACGAGCAGTACTTC.

This clone has more than one count but fewer than ten. The chain carries TRBV28 and TRBJ2-2; D is possibly TRBD1 (6 bases). V gave up 7 bases and J gave up 3 bases, with 15 bases separating them. The CDR3 spans 15 residues. CDR1 MDHEN and CDR2 SYDVKM come from the germline V gene. This chain's CDR3 is CASKLGGGDTGELFF. In DNA, the CDR3 is TGTGCCAGCAAGCTAGGGGGTGGCGACACCGGGGAGCTGTTTTTT.

The chain is built from TRBV7-3 and TRBJ2-1, with D possibly being TRBD2 (6 bases). Germline V lookup: CDR1 SGHTA, CDR2 FQGTGA. Trimming stripped 3 bases from V and 12 bases from J, with 15 bases between. The CDR3 sequence is 13 residues long. The CDR3 is CASSFNGGSGQFF. CDR3 nucleotide sequence: TGTGCCAGCAGCTTTAACGGGGGTTCAGGGCAGTTCTTC.

The J gene is TRBJ2-2, the V gene TRBV5-1; D call uncertain. Per germline, CDR1 SGHRS and CDR2 YFSETQ. With 0 bases removed from V and 7 bases from J, the gap between germline ends came to 16 bases. The CDR3 contains 16 residues. The CDR3 region has the DNA TGCGCCAGCAGCTTGGCTACTACTTTCAACGGCGGGGAGCTGTTTTTT. It encodes CASSLATTFNGGELFF.

V is TRBV28 and J is TRBJ1-3; the D is unclear. The CDR3 is 13 residues long. CDR1 is MDHEN and CDR2 is SYDVKM in the germline V gene. V lost 8 bases and J 4 bases, leaving 12 bases between the germline ends. CDR3 bases: TGTGCCAGCGGCCCGGGAGGAGGAAACACCATATATTTT. Residues: CASGPGGGNTIYF.

The chain carries TRBV18 and TRBJ2-7; TRBD1 agrees at 7 bases. The V gene's germline CDR1 is KGHSH and CDR2 LQKENI. V was pared by 3 bases and J by 2 bases, with 7 bases of the junction left unmatched. The CDR3 runs 15 residues. In nucleotides, the CDR3 is TGTGCCAGCTCACCGAGCCTGGACAGGCCCTACGAGCAGTACTTC. As protein: CASSPSLDRPYEQYF.

The J gene is TRBJ2-3, the V gene TRBV2; tentatively, D is TRBD2 (5 bases). V was shortened by 6 bases and J by 2 bases, with 21 bases between the two germline ends. CDR3 length: 17 amino acids. The V gene's germline CDR1 is SNHLY and CDR2 FYNNEI. The CDR3 reads CASSRGRRALLTDTQYF. The CDR3 DNA is TGTGCCAGCAGCCGCGGCAGGCGGGCCCTTCTCACAGATACGCAGTATTTT.